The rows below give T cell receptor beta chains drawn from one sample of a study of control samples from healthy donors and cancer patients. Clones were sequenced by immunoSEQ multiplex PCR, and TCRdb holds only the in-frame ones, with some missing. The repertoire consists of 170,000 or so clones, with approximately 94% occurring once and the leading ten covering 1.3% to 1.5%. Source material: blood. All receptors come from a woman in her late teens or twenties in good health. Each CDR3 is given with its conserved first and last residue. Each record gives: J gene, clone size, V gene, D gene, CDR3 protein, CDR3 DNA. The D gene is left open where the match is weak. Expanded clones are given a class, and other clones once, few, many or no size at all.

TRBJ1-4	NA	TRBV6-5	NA	CASNQTPEKLFF	TGTGCCAGCAACCAGACCCCTGAAAAACTGTTTTTT
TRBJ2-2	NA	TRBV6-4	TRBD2	CASSDRPGLAGTTGELFF	TGTGCCAGCAGTGACCGACCCGGACTAGCGGGAACCACCGGGGAGCTGTTTTTT
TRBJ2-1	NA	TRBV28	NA	CASSLYSTRIAYNEQFF	TGTGCCAGCAGTTTATACAGTACTCGTATAGCCTACAATGAGCAGTTCTTC
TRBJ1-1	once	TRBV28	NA	CASSPTAPRGVLF	TGTGCCAGCAGTCCGACAGCCCCCCGCGGTGTTCTCTTT
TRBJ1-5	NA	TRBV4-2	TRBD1	CASSQVGQEGNQPQHF	TGTGCCAGCAGCCAAGTGGGACAGGAGGGCAATCAGCCCCAGCATTTT
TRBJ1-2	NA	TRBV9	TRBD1	CASSPDRAPNYGYTF	TGTGCCAGCAGCCCAGACAGGGCCCCTAACTATGGCTACACCTTC
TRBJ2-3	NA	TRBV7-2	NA	CATQPGLSTDTQYF	TGTGCCACTCAACCAGGTCTTAGCACAGATACGCAGTATTTT
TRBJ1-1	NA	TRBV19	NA	CASRGTGNTEAFF	TGTGCCAGTAGAGGGACGGGGAACACTGAAGCTTTCTTT
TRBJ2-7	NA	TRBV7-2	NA	CASSPQTGSYEQYF	TGTGCCAGCAGCCCCCAGACGGGGTCCTACGAGCAGTACTTC
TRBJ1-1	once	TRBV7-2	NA	CASSFNRETEAFF	TGTGCCAGCAGCTTCAATAGGGAAACTGAAGCTTTCTTT
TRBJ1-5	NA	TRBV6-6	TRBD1	CATRGGLGNQPQHF	TGTGCCACCAGGGGGGGTTTGGGCAATCAGCCCCAGCATTTT
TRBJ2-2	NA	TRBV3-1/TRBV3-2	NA	CASSQERELFF	TGTGCCAGCAGCCAGGAAAGGGAGCTGTTTTTT
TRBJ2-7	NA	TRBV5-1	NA	CASSLDTGTYEQYF	TGCGCCAGCAGCCTTGATACAGGAACCTACGAGCAGTACTTC
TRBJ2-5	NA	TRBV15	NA	CATSRAGAGEETQYF	TGTGCCACCAGCAGAGCCGGGGCAGGGGAGGAGACCCAGTACTTC
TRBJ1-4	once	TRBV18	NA	CASSPPRGSDEKLFF	TGTGCCAGCTCACCACCACGAGGGAGCGATGAAAAACTGTTTTTT
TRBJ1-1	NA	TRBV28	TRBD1	CASSLRTGGYGEAFF	TGTGCCAGCAGTTTACGGACAGGGGGCTATGGTGAAGCTTTCTTT
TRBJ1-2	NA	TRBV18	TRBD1	CASSQAGTGGNGYTF	TGTGCCAGCTCCCAAGCCGGGACAGGGGGCAATGGCTACACCTTC
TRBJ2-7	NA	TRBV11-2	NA	CASSLGGSYEQYF	TGTGCCAGCAGCTTAGGAGGCTCCTACGAGCAGTACTTC
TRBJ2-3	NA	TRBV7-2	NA	CASSPSRLSTDTQYF	TGTGCCAGCAGCCCATCTCGACTGAGCACAGATACGCAGTATTTT
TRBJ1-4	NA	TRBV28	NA	CASSFISKGWLFF	TGTGCCAGCAGTTTTATCAGTAAAGGGTGGCTGTTTTTT
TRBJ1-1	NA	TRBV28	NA	CASTGRVMNTEAFF	TGTGCCAGCACCGGGAGGGTTATGAACACTGAAGCTTTCTTT
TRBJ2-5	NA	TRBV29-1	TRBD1	CSVGKGQGAGETQYF	TGCAGCGTTGGAAAAGGGCAGGGGGCCGGAGAGACCCAGTACTTC
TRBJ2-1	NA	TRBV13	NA	CASSEGGDNEQFF	TGTGCCAGCAGCGAGGGGGGAGACAATGAGCAGTTCTTC
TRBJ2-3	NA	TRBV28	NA	CASSLLTLHTQYF	TGTGCCAGCAGTTTATTGACGCTACATACGCAGTATTTT
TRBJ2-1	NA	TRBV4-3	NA	CASSPERLVNEQFF	TGCGCCAGCAGCCCCGAGAGATTGGTGAATGAGCAGTTCTTC
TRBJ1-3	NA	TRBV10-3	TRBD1	CAIHGQGGDTIYF	TGTGCCATACACGGACAGGGAGGTGACACCATATATTTT
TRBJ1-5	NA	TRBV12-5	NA	CASGLFKGEGNQPQHF	TGTGCTAGTGGTTTGTTTAAAGGGGAGGGCAATCAGCCCCAGCATTTT
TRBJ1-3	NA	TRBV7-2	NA	CASSLDLASGNTIYF	TGTGCCAGCAGCTTAGATCTGGCCTCTGGAAACACCATATATTTT
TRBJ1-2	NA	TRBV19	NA	CASSPDTDYGYTF	TGTGCCAGTAGCCCGGACACCGACTATGGCTACACCTTC
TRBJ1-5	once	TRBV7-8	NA	CASSFRGTITDKNQPQHF	TGTGCCAGCAGCTTCCGCGGGACGATTACTGATAAAAATCAGCCCCAGCATTTT
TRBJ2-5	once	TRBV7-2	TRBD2	CASSWGSSGFQETQYF	TGTGCCAGCAGCTGGGGTTCTAGCGGATTCCAAGAGACCCAGTACTTC
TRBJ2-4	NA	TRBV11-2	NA	CASSLGTFGIQYF	TGTGCCAGCAGCCTCGGGACATTCGGCATTCAGTACTTC
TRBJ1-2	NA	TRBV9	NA	CASSVALGGQGHGYTF	TGTGCCAGCAGCGTAGCTCTAGGGGGGCAGGGCCATGGCTACACCTTC
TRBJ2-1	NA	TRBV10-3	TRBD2	CAISEAGVSGEQFF	TGTGCCATCAGTGAGGCGGGAGTCTCGGGGGAGCAGTTCTTC
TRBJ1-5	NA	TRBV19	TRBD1	CASSSQGQGANQPQHF	TGTGCCAGTAGCTCCCAGGGACAGGGGGCGAATCAGCCCCAGCATTTT
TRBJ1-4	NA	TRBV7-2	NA	CASSPDPTNEKLFF	TGTGCCAGCAGCCCGGACCCAACTAATGAAAAACTGTTTTTT
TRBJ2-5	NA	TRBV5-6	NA	CASSRDGVTQYF	TGTGCCAGCAGCAGGGACGGCGTCACCCAGTACTTC
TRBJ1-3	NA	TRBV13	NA	CASSSWVKLSGNTIYF	TGTGCCAGCAGCTCATGGGTTAAACTCTCTGGAAACACCATATATTTT
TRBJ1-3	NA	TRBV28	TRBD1	CATIDRVSGNTIYF	TGTGCCACCATCGACAGGGTGTCTGGAAACACCATATATTTT
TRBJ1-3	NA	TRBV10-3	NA	CATLQNSGNTIYF	TGTGCCACATTACAGAACTCTGGAAACACCATATATTTT
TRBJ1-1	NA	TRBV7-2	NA	CASSFWVFTEAFF	TGTGCCAGCAGCTTTTGGGTGTTCACTGAAGCTTTCTTT
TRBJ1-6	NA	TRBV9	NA	CASSVEQGESPLHF	TGTGCCAGCAGCGTAGAACAGGGTGAGTCACCCCTCCACTTT
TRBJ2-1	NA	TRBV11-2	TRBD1	CASSLDRTSNEQFF	TGTGCCAGCAGCTTGGACAGGACATCGAATGAGCAGTTCTTC
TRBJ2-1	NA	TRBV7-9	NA	CASSPTGSGYNEQFF	TGTGCCAGCAGCCCCACCGGGAGCGGGTACAATGAGCAGTTCTTC
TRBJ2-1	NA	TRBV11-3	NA	CASSLTYNEQFF	TGTGCCAGCAGCTTGACGTACAATGAGCAGTTCTTC
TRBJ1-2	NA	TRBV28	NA	CASSLSSRGRYGYTF	TGTGCCAGCAGTTTATCCTCCCGGGGGCGGTATGGCTACACCTTC
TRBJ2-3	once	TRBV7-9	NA	CASSYLVGVLGDTQYF	TGTGCCAGCAGCTACCTCGTTGGGGTGCTTGGCGATACGCAGTATTTT
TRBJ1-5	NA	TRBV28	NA	CASVRGLGQPQHF	TGTGCCAGCGTCCGGGGGTTAGGTCAGCCCCAGCATTTT
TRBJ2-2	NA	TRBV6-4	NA	CASRLGADTGELFF	TGTGCCAGCAGATTGGGGGCTGACACCGGGGAGCTGTTTTTT
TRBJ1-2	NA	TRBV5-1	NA	CASSFSPTGREGYTF	TGCGCCAGCAGCTTTAGCCCCACGGGACGCGAGGGCTACACCTTC
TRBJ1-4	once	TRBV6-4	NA	CASSDRGGLFF	TGTGCCAGCAGTGACAGGGGGGGACTGTTTTTT
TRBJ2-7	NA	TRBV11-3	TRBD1	CASRPTGHFEQYF	TGTGCCAGCAGGCCGACAGGGCATTTCGAGCAGTACTTC
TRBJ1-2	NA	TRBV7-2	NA	CASSSPGAGGYTF	TGTGCCAGCAGCTCCCCCGGGGCTGGTGGCTACACCTTC
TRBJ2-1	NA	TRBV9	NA	CASSVEGGASGDNEQFF	TGTGCCAGCAGCGTAGAGGGTGGGGCCTCGGGGGACAATGAGCAGTTCTTC
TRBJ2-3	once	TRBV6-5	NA	CASSSFQDTDTQYF	TGTGCCAGCAGTTCTTTCCAAGACACAGATACGCAGTATTTT
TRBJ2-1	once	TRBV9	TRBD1	CASSVAAIFPTGDPGRSYNEQFF	TGTGCCAGCAGCGTAGCTGCGATTTTTCCGACAGGGGACCCGGGGAGGTCCTACAATGAGCAGTTCTTC
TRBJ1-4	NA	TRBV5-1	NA	CASSLSWSVDEKLFF	TGCGCCAGCAGCTTGTCGTGGTCTGTCGACGAAAAACTGTTTTTT
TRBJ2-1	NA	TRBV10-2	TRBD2	CASSAQGHGGAGEQFF	TGCGCCAGCAGTGCCCAGGGGCACGGGGGGGCCGGTGAGCAGTTCTTC